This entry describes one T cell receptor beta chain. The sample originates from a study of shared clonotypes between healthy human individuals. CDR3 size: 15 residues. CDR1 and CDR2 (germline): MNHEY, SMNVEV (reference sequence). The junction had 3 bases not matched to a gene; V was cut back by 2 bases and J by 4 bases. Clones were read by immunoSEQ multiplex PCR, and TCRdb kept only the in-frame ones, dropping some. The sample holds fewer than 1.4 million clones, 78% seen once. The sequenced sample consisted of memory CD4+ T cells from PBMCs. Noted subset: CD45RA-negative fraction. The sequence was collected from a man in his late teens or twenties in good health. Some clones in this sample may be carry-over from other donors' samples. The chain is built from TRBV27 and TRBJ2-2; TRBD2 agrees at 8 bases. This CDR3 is CASSLPGGPTGELFF. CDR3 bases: TGTGCCAGCAGTTTACCGGGAGGGCCCACCGGGGAGCTGTTTTTT.